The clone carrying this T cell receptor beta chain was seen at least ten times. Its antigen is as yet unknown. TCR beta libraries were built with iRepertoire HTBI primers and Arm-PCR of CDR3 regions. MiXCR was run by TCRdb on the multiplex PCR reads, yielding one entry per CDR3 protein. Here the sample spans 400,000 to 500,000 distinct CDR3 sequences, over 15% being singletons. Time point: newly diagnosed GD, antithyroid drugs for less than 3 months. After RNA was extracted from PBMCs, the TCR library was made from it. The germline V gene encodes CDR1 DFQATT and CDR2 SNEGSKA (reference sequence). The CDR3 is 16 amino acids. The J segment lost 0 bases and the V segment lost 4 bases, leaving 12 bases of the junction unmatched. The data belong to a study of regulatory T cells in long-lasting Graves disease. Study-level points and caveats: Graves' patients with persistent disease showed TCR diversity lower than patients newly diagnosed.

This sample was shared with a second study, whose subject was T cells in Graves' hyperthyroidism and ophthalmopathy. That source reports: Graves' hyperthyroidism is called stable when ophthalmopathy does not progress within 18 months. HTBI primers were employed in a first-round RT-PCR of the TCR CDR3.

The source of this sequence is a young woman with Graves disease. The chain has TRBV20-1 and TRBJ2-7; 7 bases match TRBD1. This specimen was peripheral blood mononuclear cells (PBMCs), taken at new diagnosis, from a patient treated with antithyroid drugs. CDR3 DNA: TGCAGTGCTATCCTATTCGGCGACAGGGACTCCTACGAGCAGTACTTC. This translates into CSAILFGDRDSYEQYF.